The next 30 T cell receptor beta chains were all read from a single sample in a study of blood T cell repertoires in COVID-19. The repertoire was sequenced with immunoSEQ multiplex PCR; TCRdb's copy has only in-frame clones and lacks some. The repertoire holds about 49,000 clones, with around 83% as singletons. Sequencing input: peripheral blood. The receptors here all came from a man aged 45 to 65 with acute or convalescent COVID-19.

The DNA of the CDR3 is TGTGCCAGCAGTGACTCTTTATCCTCCTCCTACAATGAGCAGTTCTTC. Residues: CASSDSLSSSYNEQFF. The rearrangement links TRBV6-4 to TRBJ2-1; D is unresolved. With 0 bases removed from V and 0 bases from J, the gap between germline ends came to 9 bases. The CDR3 sequence is 16 residues long. Germline V gene data show CDR1 as MRHNA and CDR2 as SNTAGT.

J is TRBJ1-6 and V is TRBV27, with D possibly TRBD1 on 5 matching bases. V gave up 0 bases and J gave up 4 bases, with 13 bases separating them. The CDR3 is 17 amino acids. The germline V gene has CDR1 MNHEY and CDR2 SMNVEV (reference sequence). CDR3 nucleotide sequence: TGTGCCAGCAGTTTATCTAGCGGGGGGACTTATAATTCACCCCTCCACTTT. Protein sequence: CASSLSSGGTYNSPLHF.

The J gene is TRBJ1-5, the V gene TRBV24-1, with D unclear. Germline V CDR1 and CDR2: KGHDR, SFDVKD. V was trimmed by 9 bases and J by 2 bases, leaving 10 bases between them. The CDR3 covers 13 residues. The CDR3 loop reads CATAGSGNQPQHF. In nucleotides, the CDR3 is TGTGCCACCGCCGGTAGCGGCAATCAGCCCCAGCATTTT.

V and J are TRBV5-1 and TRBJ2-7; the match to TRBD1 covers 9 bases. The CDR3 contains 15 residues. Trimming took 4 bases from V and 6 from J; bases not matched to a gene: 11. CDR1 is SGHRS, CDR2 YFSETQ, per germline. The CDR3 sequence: CASSLIQGATVEQYF. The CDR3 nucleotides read TGCGCCAGCAGCCTGATACAGGGGGCAACCGTCGAGCAGTACTTC.

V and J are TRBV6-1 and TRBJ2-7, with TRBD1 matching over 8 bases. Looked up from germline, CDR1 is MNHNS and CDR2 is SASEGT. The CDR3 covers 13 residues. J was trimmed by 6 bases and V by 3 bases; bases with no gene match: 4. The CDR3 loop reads CASSEAGGIEQYF. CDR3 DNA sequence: TGTGCCAGCAGTGAGGCAGGGGGCATCGAGCAGTACTTC.

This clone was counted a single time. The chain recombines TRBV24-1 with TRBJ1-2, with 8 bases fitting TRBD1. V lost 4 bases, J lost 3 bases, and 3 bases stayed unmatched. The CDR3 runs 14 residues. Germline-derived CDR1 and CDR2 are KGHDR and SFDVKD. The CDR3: CATSDRTGYYGYTF. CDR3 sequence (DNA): TGTGCCACCAGTGACCGGACAGGGTACTATGGCTACACCTTC.

The CDR3 DNA reads TGTGCCAGCAGCTTGGAGGGACAAGCAAATTCACCCCTCCACTTT. It is translated as CASSLEGQANSPLHF. The gene calls are TRBV5-5 and TRBJ1-6; a possible D gene is TRBD1 (6 bases). Germline V gives CDR1 SGHKS, CDR2 YYEKEE (reference sequence). The V end lost 0 bases, the J end lost 7 bases, and 11 bases lay between the germline ends. This CDR3 comprises 15 residues.

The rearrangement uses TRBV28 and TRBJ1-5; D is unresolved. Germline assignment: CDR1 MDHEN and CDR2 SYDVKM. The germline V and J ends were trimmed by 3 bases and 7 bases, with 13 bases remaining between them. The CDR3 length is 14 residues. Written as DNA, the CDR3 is TGTGCCAGCAGTTTTTCAGGAGGGCAGCAGCCCCAGCATTTT. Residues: CASSFSGGQQPQHF.

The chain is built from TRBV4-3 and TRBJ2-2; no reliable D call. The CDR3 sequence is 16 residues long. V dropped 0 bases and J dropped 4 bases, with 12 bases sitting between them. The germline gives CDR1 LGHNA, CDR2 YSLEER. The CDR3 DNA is TGCGCCAGCAGCCAAGATGTGCTACGAAGCACCGGGGAGCTGTTTTTT. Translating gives CASSQDVLRSTGELFF.

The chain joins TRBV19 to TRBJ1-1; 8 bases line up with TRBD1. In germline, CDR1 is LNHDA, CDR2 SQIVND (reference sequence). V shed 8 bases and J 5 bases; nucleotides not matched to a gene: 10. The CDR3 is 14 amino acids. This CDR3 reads CASSMTGATTEAFF. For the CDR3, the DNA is TGTGCCAGTTCAATGACAGGGGCGACGACTGAAGCTTTCTTT.

CDR3: CASSFGQDYGYTF. Written as DNA, the CDR3 is TGTGCCAGCAGTTTCGGACAGGACTATGGCTACACCTTC. The rearrangement links TRBV12-3 or TRBV12-4 to TRBJ1-2; TRBD1 matches at 7 bases. The CDR3 contains 13 residues. J lost 3 bases, V lost 3 bases, and 1 base had no gene match.

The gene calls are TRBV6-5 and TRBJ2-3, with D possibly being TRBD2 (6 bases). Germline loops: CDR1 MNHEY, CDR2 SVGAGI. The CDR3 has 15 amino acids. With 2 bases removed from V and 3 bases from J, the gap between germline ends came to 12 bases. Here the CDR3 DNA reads TGTGCCAGCAGTTACGGGCTCGGGGGTACAGATACGCAGTATTTT. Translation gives CASSYGLGGTDTQYF.

Written as DNA, the CDR3 is TGTGCCAGCAAACTGGGCAGGAACTATGGCTACACCTTC. The encoded protein is CASKLGRNYGYTF. This chain connects TRBV27 to TRBJ1-2, with D uncertain. V was clipped by 7 bases and J by 2 bases, with 11 bases between them. This CDR3 has 13 residues. Germline V gives CDR1 MNHEY, CDR2 SMNVEV (reference sequence).

CDR3 coding DNA: TGCGCCAGCAGTCTAACTAGCGGGGGAGATCCCGGGGAGCTGTTTTTT. This gives the protein CASSLTSGGDPGELFF. The chain has TRBV10-2 and TRBJ2-2, with TRBD2 matching 11 bases. This CDR3 spans 16 amino acids. The V segment lost 5 bases and the J segment 6 bases; nucleotides outside the gene matches: 8. The germline CDR1 and CDR2 sequences are WSHSY and SAAADI.

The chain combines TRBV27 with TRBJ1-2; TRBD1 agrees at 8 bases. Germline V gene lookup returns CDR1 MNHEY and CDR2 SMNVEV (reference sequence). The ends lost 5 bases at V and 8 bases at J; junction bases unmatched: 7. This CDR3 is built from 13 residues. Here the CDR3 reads CASSHDRGGGYTF. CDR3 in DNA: TGTGCCAGCAGTCACGACAGGGGTGGAGGCTACACCTTC.

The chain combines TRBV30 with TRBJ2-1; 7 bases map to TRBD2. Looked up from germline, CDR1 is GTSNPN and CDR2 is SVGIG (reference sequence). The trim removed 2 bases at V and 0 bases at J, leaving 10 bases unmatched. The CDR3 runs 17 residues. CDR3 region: CAWSSLLRDYSYNEQFF. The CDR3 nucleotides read TGTGCCTGGAGTTCCCTCCTCCGGGACTACTCCTACAATGAGCAGTTCTTC. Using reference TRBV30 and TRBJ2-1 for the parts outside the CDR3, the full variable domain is SQTIHQWPATLVQPVGSPLSLECTVEGTSNPNLYWYRQAAGRGLQLLFYSVGIGQISSEVPQNLSASRPQDRQFILSSKKLLLSDSGFYLCAWSSLLRDYSYNEQFFGPGTRLTVL.

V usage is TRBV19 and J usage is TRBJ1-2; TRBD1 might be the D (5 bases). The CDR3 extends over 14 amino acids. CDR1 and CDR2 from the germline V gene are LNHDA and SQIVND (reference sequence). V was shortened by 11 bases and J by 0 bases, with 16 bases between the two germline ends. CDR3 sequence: CASKSGATNYGYTF. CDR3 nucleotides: TGTGCCTCTAAGTCTGGGGCGACTAACTATGGCTACACCTTC.

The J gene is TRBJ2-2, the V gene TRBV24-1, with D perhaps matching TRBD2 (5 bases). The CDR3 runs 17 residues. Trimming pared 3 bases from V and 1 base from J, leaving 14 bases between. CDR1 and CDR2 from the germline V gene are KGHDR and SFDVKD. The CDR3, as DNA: TGTGCCACCAGTGATACCATAGAACGGGGGAACACCGGGGAGCTGTTTTTT. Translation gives CATSDTIERGNTGELFF.

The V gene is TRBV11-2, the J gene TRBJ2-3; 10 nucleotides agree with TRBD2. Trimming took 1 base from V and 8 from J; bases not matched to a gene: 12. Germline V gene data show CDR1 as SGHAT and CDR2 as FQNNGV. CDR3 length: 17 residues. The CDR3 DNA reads TGTGCCAGCAGCTTAGTCGTTGGGCCTAGCGGGAGAGGTACGCAGTATTTT. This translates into CASSLVVGPSGRGTQYF. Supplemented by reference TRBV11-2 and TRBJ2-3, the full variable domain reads EAGVAQSPRYKIIEKRQSVAFWCNPISGHATLYWYQQILGQGPKLLIQFQNNGVVDDSQLPKDRFSAERLKGVDSTLKIQPAKLEDSAVYLCASSLVVGPSGRGTQYFGPGTRLTVL.

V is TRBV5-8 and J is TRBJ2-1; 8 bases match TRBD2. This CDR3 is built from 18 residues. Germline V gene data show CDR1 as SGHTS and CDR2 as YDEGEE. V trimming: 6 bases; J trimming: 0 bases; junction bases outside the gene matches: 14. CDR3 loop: CASISVTLAGSSYNEQFF. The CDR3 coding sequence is TGTGCCAGCATATCGGTGACTTTAGCGGGGAGCTCCTACAATGAGCAGTTCTTC. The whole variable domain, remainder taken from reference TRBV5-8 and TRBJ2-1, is EAGVTQSPTHLIKTRGQQATLRCSPISGHTSVYWYQQALGLGLQFLLWYDEGEERNRGNFPPRFSGRQFPNYSSELNVNALELEDSALYLCASISVTLAGSSYNEQFFGPGTRLTVL.

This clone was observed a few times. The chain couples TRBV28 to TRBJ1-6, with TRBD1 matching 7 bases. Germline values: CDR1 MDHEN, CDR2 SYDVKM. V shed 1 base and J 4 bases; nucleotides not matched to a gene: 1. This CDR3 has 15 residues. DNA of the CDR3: TGTGCCAGCAGTTTATTCAGGGGGTATAATTCACCCCTCCACTTT. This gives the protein CASSLFRGYNSPLHF.

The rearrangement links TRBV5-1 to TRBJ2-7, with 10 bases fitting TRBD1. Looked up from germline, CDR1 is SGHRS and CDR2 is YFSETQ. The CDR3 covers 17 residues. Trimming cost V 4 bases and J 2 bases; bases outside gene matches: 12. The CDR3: CASSPSGQGVYPYEQYF. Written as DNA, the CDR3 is TGCGCCAGCAGCCCTTCAGGACAGGGGGTTTACCCCTACGAGCAGTACTTC.

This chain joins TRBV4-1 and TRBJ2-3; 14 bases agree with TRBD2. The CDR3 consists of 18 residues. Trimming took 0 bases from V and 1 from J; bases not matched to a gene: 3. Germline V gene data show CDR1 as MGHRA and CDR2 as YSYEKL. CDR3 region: CASSQESTSGGGTDTQYF. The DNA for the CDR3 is TGCGCCAGCAGCCAAGAATCGACTAGCGGGGGGGGCACAGATACGCAGTATTTT.

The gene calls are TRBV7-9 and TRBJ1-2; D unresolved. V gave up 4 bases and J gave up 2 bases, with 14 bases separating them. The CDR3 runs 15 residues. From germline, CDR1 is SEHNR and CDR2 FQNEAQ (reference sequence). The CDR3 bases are TGTGCCAGCAGCTCCGCGGCGGGATCGAACTATGGCTACACCTTC. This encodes CASSSAAGSNYGYTF.

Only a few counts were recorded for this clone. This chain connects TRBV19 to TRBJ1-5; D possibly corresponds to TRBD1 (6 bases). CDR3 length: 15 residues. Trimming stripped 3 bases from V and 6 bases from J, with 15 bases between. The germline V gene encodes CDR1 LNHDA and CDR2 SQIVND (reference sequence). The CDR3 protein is CASSIRQGRGQPQHF. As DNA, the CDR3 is TGTGCCAGTAGTATCCGGCAGGGGCGCGGTCAGCCCCAGCATTTT.

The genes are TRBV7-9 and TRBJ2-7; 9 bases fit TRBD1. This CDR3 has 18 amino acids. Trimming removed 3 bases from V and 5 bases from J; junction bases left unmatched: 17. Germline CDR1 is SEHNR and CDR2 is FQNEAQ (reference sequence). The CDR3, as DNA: TGTGCCAGCAGCTTTAGATCCTCCCCCGGGACAGGGTCGAACGAGCAGTACTTC. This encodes CASSFRSSPGTGSNEQYF.

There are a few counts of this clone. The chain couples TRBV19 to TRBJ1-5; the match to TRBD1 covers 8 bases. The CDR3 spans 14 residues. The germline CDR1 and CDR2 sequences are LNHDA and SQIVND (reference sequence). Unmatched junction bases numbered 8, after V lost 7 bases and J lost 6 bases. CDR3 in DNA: TGTGCCAGTAACAACAGACAGGGGAGTCAGCCCCAGCATTTT. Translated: CASNNRQGSQPQHF.

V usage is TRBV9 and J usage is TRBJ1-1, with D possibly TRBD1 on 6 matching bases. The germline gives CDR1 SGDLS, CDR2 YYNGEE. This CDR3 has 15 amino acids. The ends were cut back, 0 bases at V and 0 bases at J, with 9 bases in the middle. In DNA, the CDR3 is TGTGCCAGCAGCGTAGTGGACAGTTTGAACACTGAAGCTTTCTTT. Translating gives CASSVVDSLNTEAFF.

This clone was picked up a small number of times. The CDR3 region has the DNA TGTGCCAGCAGCTTCTTGTCACAGGGGGATAACTACGAGCAGTACTTC. Amino acid sequence: CASSFLSQGDNYEQYF. The chain couples TRBV5-6 to TRBJ2-7, with TRBD1 matching 8 bases. The CDR3 extends over 16 amino acids. Germline-derived CDR1 and CDR2 are SGHDT and YYEEEE. Unmatched junction bases numbered 10, after V lost 2 bases and J lost 3 bases.

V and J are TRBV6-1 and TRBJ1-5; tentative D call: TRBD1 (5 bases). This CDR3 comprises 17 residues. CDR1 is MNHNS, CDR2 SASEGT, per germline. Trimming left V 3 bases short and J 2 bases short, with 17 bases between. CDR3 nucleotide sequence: TGTGCCAGCAGTGACCGCACAGGAGTTGTGGGCAATCAGCCCCAGCATTTT. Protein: CASSDRTGVVGNQPQHF.